Following are 14 T cell receptor beta chains from one sample sequenced in a study of blood T cell repertoires in COVID-19. TCRdb keeps only in-frame clones here, not all; method: immunoSEQ multiplex PCR. The data hold fewer than 200,000 clones, with around 86% observed a single time. Sample: peripheral blood. These receptors all come from a woman aged 65 to 85 with COVID-19, enrolled during active disease.

CDR3 DNA: TGTGCCAGCAGGGAGGGCTCCTACGAGCAGTACTTC. Its protein product is CASREGSYEQYF. The chain employs TRBV13 and TRBJ2-7; perhaps TRBD2 as D (6 bases). The V and J ends lost 6 bases and 0 bases respectively, with 6 bases between them. The CDR3 runs 12 residues. Per the germline V gene, CDR1 is PRHDT and CDR2 is FYEKMQ (reference sequence).

The chain links TRBV2 to TRBJ2-7, with a possible D match to TRBD2 (5 bases). Germline CDR1 is SNHLY and CDR2 is FYNNEI. The V end was cut by 7 bases, the J end by 7 bases, with 17 bases between. The CDR3 totals 13 residues. In DNA, the CDR3 is TGTGCCAGCAACCGGGAATTCTCGGGGGAGCAGTACTTC. Protein: CASNREFSGEQYF. The variable domain in full, completed from reference TRBV2 and TRBJ2-7, reads EPEVTQTPSHQVTQMGQEVILRCVPISNHLYFYWYRQILGQKVEFLVSFYNNEISEKSEIFDDQFSVERPDGSNFTLKIRSTKLEDSAMYFCASNREFSGEQYFGPGTRLTVT.

The chain joins TRBV6-2 or TRBV6-3 to TRBJ2-7; 12 bases align to TRBD2. With V trimmed by 4 bases and J by 3 bases, 10 bases remained unmatched. The CDR3 runs to 17 residues. The V gene's germline CDR1 is MNHEY and CDR2 SVGEGT. The CDR3 sequence: CASSSFVTSGRLYEQYF. DNA for the CDR3: TGTGCCAGCAGTTCCTTCGTTACTAGCGGGAGGCTCTACGAGCAGTACTTC.

The chain employs TRBV6-2 or TRBV6-3 and TRBJ1-2, with a weak D call TRBD1 (6 bases). The germline V gene encodes CDR1 MNHEY and CDR2 SVGEGT. V lost 3 bases and J lost 5, with 13 bases in between. CDR3 length equals 14 residues. The CDR3 loop reads CASSYPRGSYGYTF. As DNA, the CDR3 is TGTGCCAGCAGTTATCCCAGGGGATCTTATGGCTACACCTTC.

V and J are TRBV16 and TRBJ2-7; D is possibly TRBD2 (7 bases). Looked up from germline, CDR1 is KGHSY and CDR2 is FQNENV. Trimming removed 6 bases at V and 0 bases at J, with 12 bases between. The CDR3 totals 14 residues. The chain's CDR3 is CASSRGDNSYEQYF. The CDR3, as DNA: TGTGCCAGCAGTCGGGGGGACAACTCCTACGAGCAGTACTTC.

J is TRBJ2-1 and V is TRBV11-2, with D perhaps matching TRBD2 (7 bases). This CDR3 contains 17 residues. Germline CDR1 and CDR2: SGHAT and FQNNGV. V dropped 4 bases and J dropped 4 bases, with 20 bases sitting between them. The CDR3 sequence is CASSWGGGPNNYNEQFF. The DNA for the CDR3 is TGTGCCAGCAGCTGGGGGGGCGGGCCAAATAATTACAATGAGCAGTTCTTC.

The CDR3 is CASSPTGASNQPQHF. Here the CDR3 DNA reads TGTGCCAGCAGCCCGACAGGGGCTTCGAATCAGCCCCAGCATTTT. V gene TRBV28 combines with J gene TRBJ1-5, with 8 bases identical to TRBD1. The CDR3 contains 15 residues. The germline gives CDR1 MDHEN, CDR2 SYDVKM. V dropped 6 bases and J dropped 4; count of bases not matched to a gene: 8.

The chain recombines TRBV19 with TRBJ1-6; no reliable D call. The CDR3 length is 17 residues. V shed 5 bases and J shed 6 bases, with 20 bases lying between them. Germline loops: CDR1 LNHDA, CDR2 SQIVND (reference sequence). The CDR3 DNA reads as TGTGCCAGTAGTTTCGGGGTCGTGGCCGTGAGTAATTCACCCCTCCACTTT. It specifies CASSFGVVAVSNSPLHF.

V is TRBV7-6 and J is TRBJ1-1; TRBD1 agrees at 7 bases. V was clipped by 5 bases and J by 0 bases; unmatched bases: 9. The CDR3 has 16 amino acids. CDR1 and CDR2 (germline): SGHVS, FNYEAQ. The CDR3 DNA follows: TGTGCCAGCAGCCCTAGGGACAGTATCATGAACACTGAAGCTTTCTTT. Its protein is CASSPRDSIMNTEAFF.

To note about this clone: At one of its ends the junction is not consistent with the germline gene, which may arise from a read error. The chain uses TRBV28 and TRBJ1-5, with TRBD1 matching 8 bases. Germline V gene sequence: CDR1 MDHEN, CDR2 SYDVKM. This CDR3 region has 14 residues. The CDR3 reads CAAAGGGGNQPQHF. The CDR3 nucleotides are TGCGCGGCGGCAGGGGGCGGTGGCAATCAGCCCCAGCATTTT.

This clone came up once. This chain uses TRBV30 with TRBJ2-7; 11 bases are shared with TRBD2. Germline V gives CDR1 GTSNPN, CDR2 SVGIG (reference sequence). This CDR3 region has 14 residues. The V and J ends lost 5 bases and 4 bases, in that order; junction bases with no gene match: 7. The CDR3 is CAWASGRYQYEQYF. In nucleotides, the CDR3 is TGTGCCTGGGCTAGCGGGAGGTACCAATACGAGCAGTACTTC.

CDR3 residues: CASSPISAANTGELFF. The CDR3 coding sequence is TGTGCCAGCAGCCCGATAAGCGCAGCGAACACCGGGGAGCTGTTTTTT. The J gene is TRBJ2-2, the V gene TRBV3-1 (or the pseudogene TRBV3-2); D remains unclear. Germline CDR1 is LGHDT and CDR2 is YNNKEL (reference sequence). The CDR3 has 16 residues. With 4 bases removed from V and 0 bases from J, the gap between germline ends came to 12 bases.

CDR3 nucleotide sequence: TGTGCCAGCTGCGACAGGGACGGCTACGAGCAGTACTTC. Amino acid sequence: CASCDRDGYEQYF. The chain combines TRBV18 with TRBJ2-7; 7 bases are a match to TRBD1. The CDR3 is 13 amino acids. Germline loops: CDR1 KGHSH, CDR2 LQKENI. The V and J ends lost 7 bases and 3 bases, in that order; junction bases with no gene match: 6.

This clone showed up just once. The gene calls are TRBV9 and TRBJ2-3; D is unresolved. The CDR3 is 15 amino acids. In germline, CDR1 is SGDLS, CDR2 YYNGEE. Trimming removed 0 bases from V and 2 bases from J, with 10 bases in between. The CDR3 sequence is CASSVDAPSTDTQYF. The DNA for the CDR3 is TGTGCCAGCAGCGTAGATGCGCCATCCACAGATACGCAGTATTTT.